Below are 14 T cell receptor beta chains sequenced from a single sample in a study of EBV T-cell therapy then PD-1 blockade in nasopharyngeal carcinoma. Treatment described: AdE1-LMPpoly-expanded autologous EBV-specific T-cell therapy followed by anti-PD-1 nivolumab. The method was immunoSEQ multiplex PCR; TCRdb's version includes in-frame clones alone and lacks a portion of them. The sample has roughly 20,000 clones; roughly 80% are singletons. What these receptors recognize is not known. Sequences were derived from CD8+ T cells from blood, sampled at approximately day 31 from a patient whose treatment included autologous EBV-specific T cells and nivolumab. Receptors originate from a man in his forties with nasopharyngeal carcinoma.

V and J are TRBV19 and TRBJ2-1, with D uncertain. Germline V gives CDR1 LNHDA, CDR2 SQIVND (reference sequence). V dropped 5 bases and J dropped 4 bases, with 3 bases sitting between them. The CDR3 extends over 11 amino acids. The CDR3 sequence: CASSVYNEQFF. The CDR3 DNA reads TGTGCCAGTAGTGTTTACAATGAGCAGTTCTTC.

The DNA for the CDR3 is TGTGCCAGCAGCTTGGTTCTGGGGGCGAGCGAGCAGTACTTC. It is translated as CASSLVLGASEQYF. V usage is TRBV5-4 and J usage is TRBJ2-7; the D gene is possibly TRBD1 (6 bases). The V gene lost 0 bases and the J gene lost 6 bases, with 13 bases spanning the gap. The CDR3 is 14 residues long. CDR1 is SGHNT and CDR2 is YYREEE in the germline V gene (reference sequence).

This chain uses TRBV12-3 or TRBV12-4 with TRBJ2-1; no definite D call. The CDR3 contains 12 residues. The ends were cut back, 4 bases at V and 5 bases at J, with 6 bases in the middle. In nucleotides, the CDR3 is TGTGCCAGCAGTTCGAGAAACAATGAGCAGTTCTTC. It translates to CASSSRNNEQFF.

The chain employs TRBV7-9 and TRBJ2-7; D ambiguous. Trimming took off 7 bases at V and 3 bases at J, with 16 bases between the two ends. CDR3 length: 14 residues. Germline V gene sequence: CDR1 SEHNR, CDR2 FQNEAQ (reference sequence). CDR3 DNA sequence: TGTGCCAGCACCTTGACGGGCCTCGGCTACGAGCAGTACTTC. It specifies CASTLTGLGYEQYF.

V usage is TRBV10-3 and J usage is TRBJ1-5; possible D gene TRBD1, 6 bases. The germline gives CDR1 ENHRY, CDR2 SYGVKD. With 2 bases removed from V and 1 base from J, the gap between germline ends came to 15 bases. The CDR3 is 17 residues long. The CDR3: CAISETAGAASNQPQHF. In DNA form, the CDR3 reads TGTGCCATCAGTGAGACTGCAGGGGCTGCGAGCAATCAGCCCCAGCATTTT.

V gene TRBV4-3 combines with J gene TRBJ2-1; 7 nucleotides agree with TRBD2. The CDR3 covers 18 residues. CDR1 LGHNA and CDR2 YSLEER come from the germline V gene. The trim removed 1 base at V and 5 bases at J, leaving 14 bases unmatched. The CDR3 loop is CASSQGAGGAGNHNEQFF. The DNA of the CDR3 is TGCGCCAGCAGCCAAGGGGCCGGGGGAGCGGGGAACCACAATGAGCAGTTCTTC.

This clone was counted only a few times. This CDR3 reads CASSKYSGYPDEQFF. Written as DNA, the CDR3 is TGTGCCAGTAGTAAGTATAGCGGATACCCTGATGAGCAGTTCTTC. V is TRBV19 and J is TRBJ2-1; weak D call: TRBD2 (6 bases). The germline V gene encodes CDR1 LNHDA and CDR2 SQIVND (reference sequence). The CDR3 length is 15 residues. Deletions cut 4 bases from V and 8 bases from J, with 18 bases between.

This clone was recorded once. This chain links TRBV28 with TRBJ2-3; D unclear. Germline loops: CDR1 MDHEN, CDR2 SYDVKM. CDR3 length equals 15 residues. V dropped 6 bases and J dropped 3 bases, with 16 bases sitting between them. CDR3 residues: CASSLLLGSTDTQYF. CDR3 nucleotides: TGTGCCAGCAGCTTACTGCTCGGCAGTACAGATACGCAGTATTTT.

The V and J genes are TRBV4-2 and TRBJ2-2; 11 bases agree with TRBD2. Germline V gives CDR1 LGHNA, CDR2 YNFKEQ. The CDR3 totals 18 residues. The junction had 9 bases not matched to a gene; V was cut back by 0 bases and J by 6 bases. Here the CDR3 DNA reads TGTGCCAGCAGCCAAGATGGCCTAGCGGGGGGCGGACCCGGGGAGCTGTTTTTT. Amino acids: CASSQDGLAGGGPGELFF.

The chain recombines TRBV29-1 with TRBJ2-1, with D tentatively TRBD1 (5 bases). Trimming took off 6 bases at V and 4 bases at J, with 10 bases between the two ends. The CDR3 extends over 12 amino acids. Germline V gene sequence: CDR1 SQVTM, CDR2 ANQGSEA. The DNA for the CDR3 is TGCAGCGTGGGAAGGGGTTACAATGAGCAGTTCTTC. This codes for CSVGRGYNEQFF.

DNA for the CDR3: TGTGCCAGCAGTTCCAACTATGACAGATTAGGTACGCAGTATTTT. This sequence encodes CASSSNYDRLGTQYF. The chain links TRBV6-2 or TRBV6-3 to TRBJ2-3; D may be TRBD1 (5 bases). The CDR3 spans 15 residues. CDR1 is MNHEY, CDR2 SVGEGT, per germline. Trimming left V 4 bases short and J 8 bases short, with 19 bases between.

Comments on this clone: Additional DNA sequences in this sample encode the identical CDR3. The rearrangement uses TRBV6-4 and TRBJ2-3, with 9 bases identical to TRBD2. Looked up from germline, CDR1 is MRHNA and CDR2 is SNTAGT. The CDR3 length is 16 residues. Unmatched junction bases numbered 2, after V lost 0 bases and J lost 1 base. The CDR3 protein is CASSDSASGGTDTQYF. CDR3 bases: TGTGCCAGCAGTGACTCTGCTAGCGGGGGCACAGATACGCAGTATTTT.

V is TRBV27 and J is TRBJ1-2; maybe TRBD1 (5 bases). Per the germline V gene, CDR1 is MNHEY and CDR2 is SMNVEV (reference sequence). The CDR3 length is 15 residues. V gave up 5 bases and J gave up 5 bases, with 18 bases separating them. CDR3 bases: TGTGCCAGCAGTCCCCCGGGACTTTTGCCGTATGGCTACACCTTC. Protein: CASSPPGLLPYGYTF.

The chain recombines TRBV5-1 with TRBJ1-3, with a tentative D call TRBD1 (5 bases). From germline, CDR1 is SGHRS and CDR2 YFSETQ. Trimming pared 4 bases from V and 4 bases from J, leaving 9 bases between. This CDR3 spans 13 amino acids. The CDR3 bases are TGCGCCAGCAGCGACGGACACGGAAACACCATATATTTT. Its translation is CASSDGHGNTIYF.